One and the same sample provided the 8 T cell receptor beta chains below, sequenced in a study of spatial heterogeneity in lung cancer. The time point here: sample taken at primary tumor resection. TCRs were sequenced from unsorted whole RNA of tumor, nontumor lung or PBMC. TCRdb reprocessed the 5' RACE reads via MiXCR and lists one record per CDR3 protein. The data hold about 27,000 distinct CDR3 sequences, with roughly 6.9% observed a single time. Sequencing used PBMCs, obtained at surgery. These receptors came from a male donor with early-stage non-small cell lung cancer.

This clonotype appeared many times. The V call is TRBV6-1, the J call TRBJ2-2; TRBD1 matches at 10 bases. Germline trimming cut 5 bases from V and 5 bases from J; bases unmatched to any gene: 5. The CDR3 is made up of 15 amino acids. Germline V lookup: CDR1 MNHNS, CDR2 SASEGT. CDR3 nucleotides: TGTGCCAGCAGTTTGGGACAGGGGAATACCGGGGAGCTGTTTTTT. Translation gives CASSLGQGNTGELFF.

This clonotype was observed a handful of times. This chain uses TRBV2 with TRBJ1-5, with D uncertain. Germline CDR1 is SNHLY and CDR2 is FYNNEI. The ends were cut back, 2 bases at V and 9 bases at J, with 8 bases in the middle. The CDR3 has 12 amino acids. The DNA for the CDR3 is TGTGCCAGCAGTGAACCTTCGAGGCCCCAGCATTTT. This translates into CASSEPSRPQHF. Drawing the rest from reference TRBV2 and TRBJ1-5, the complete variable domain is EPEVTQTPSHQVTQMGQEVILRCVPISNHLYFYWYRQILGQKVEFLVSFYNNEISEKSEIFDDQFSVERPDGSNFTLKIRSTKLEDSAMYFCASSEPSRPQHFGDGTRLSIL.

This clonotype was seen at least ten times. V is TRBV5-1 and J is TRBJ2-5; D remains ambiguous. There are 13 residues in the CDR3. V dropped 0 bases and J dropped 5 bases, with 8 bases sitting between them. Germline CDR1 and CDR2: SGHRS and YFSETQ. As DNA, the CDR3 is TGCGCCAGCAGCTTGGATTTCGGGGAGACCCAGTACTTC. Its translation: CASSLDFGETQYF.

Comment on this clonotype: At one of its ends the junction is not consistent with the germline gene, which may arise from a read error. This rearrangement joins TRBV5-1 to TRBJ2-3; D is undetermined. CDR1 SGHRS and CDR2 YFSETQ come from the germline V gene. The CDR3 has 14 residues. The CDR3 region has the DNA TGTGCCAGCAGCTTGGCATTCGTGACAGATACGCAGTATTTT. The encoded protein is CASSLAFVTDTQYF.

This clonotype has a handful of counts. J is TRBJ2-2 and V is TRBV6-2 or TRBV6-3; 8 nucleotides match TRBD2. Germline V gene lookup returns CDR1 MNHEY and CDR2 SVGEGT. The V gene end was trimmed by 6 bases and the J gene end by 3 bases; junction bases not matched to a gene: 6. The CDR3 totals 15 residues. The chain's CDR3 is CASRESGGHTGELFF. In DNA form, the CDR3 reads TGTGCCAGCAGGGAGAGCGGGGGTCACACCGGGGAGCTGTTTTTT.

Concerning this clonotype: A much larger clonotype is one base distant, so this may be a read error. This chain connects TRBV12-3 or TRBV12-4 to TRBJ2-1; 10 bases are shared with TRBD2. Trimming cost V 8 bases and J 8 bases; bases outside gene matches: 12. CDR3 length: 15 residues. Written as DNA, the CDR3 is TGTGCCAGCGGTCGAACTAGCGGGGTGAGTTATGAGCAGTTCTTC. It codes for CASGRTSGVSYEQFF.

This clonotype is labeled medium-sized (0.01 to 0.1%). The rearrangement links TRBV6-1 to TRBJ2-7; D gene unclear. Trimming stripped 7 bases from V and 3 bases from J, with 7 bases between. Per germline, CDR1 MNHNS and CDR2 SASEGT. The CDR3 runs to 11 residues. The CDR3 coding sequence is TGTGCCAGCAAAGCCGTCTACGAGCAGTACGTC. Translated: CASKAVYEQYV.

The table lists this clonotype with many counts. V is TRBV20-1 and J is TRBJ1-5; D is perhaps TRBD1 (5 bases). V was clipped by 5 bases and J by 7 bases, with 15 bases between them. Germline CDR1 is DFQATT and CDR2 is SNEGSKA (reference sequence). The CDR3 covers 13 residues. DNA of the CDR3: TGCAGTGCTCCGGGACCCGGGGAACAGCCCCAGCATTTT. Translation gives CSAPGPGEQPQHF.